One sample yielded the 18 T cell receptor beta chains listed below, sequenced in a study of read filtering for tumor transcriptome and immune sequencing. The library was built from roughly 400 ng RNA with molecular barcoded adaptors for alpha/delta and beta/gamma chains. TCRdb reanalysed the reads using MiXCR and keeps one entry per CDR3 protein. Here the sample spans about 46,000 distinct CDR3 sequences, over 9.5% being singletons. Sequencing was carried out using a population of CD138-negative cells sorted from bone marrow. The receptors derive from a donor older than 35 with multiple myeloma.

This clonotype was detected ten times or more. V and J are TRBV24-1 and TRBJ2-1; TRBD1 aligns across 7 bases. The CDR3 sequence is 14 residues long. Germline assignment: CDR1 KGHDR and CDR2 SFDVKD. The V gene end was trimmed by 4 bases and the J gene end by 7 bases; junction bases not matched to a gene: 6. The chain's CDR3 is CATSETTGPNEQFF. CDR3 in DNA: TGTGCCACCAGTGAAACGACAGGGCCAAATGAGCAGTTCTTC.

This clonotype was picked up many times. The V call is TRBV7-9, the J call TRBJ2-3; 13 bases are shared with TRBD2. The ends lost 3 bases at V and 2 bases at J; junction bases unmatched: 2. Germline lookup yields CDR1 SEHNR and CDR2 FQNEAQ (reference sequence). The CDR3 has 16 residues. The CDR3 reads CASSFGLAGVTDTQYF. In DNA form, the CDR3 reads TGTGCCAGCAGCTTTGGACTAGCGGGAGTCACAGATACGCAGTATTTT.

At least ten counts were recorded for this clonotype. This chain uses TRBV11-2 with TRBJ2-5; perhaps TRBD1 as D (6 bases). This CDR3 comprises 15 residues. V lost 1 base, J lost 4 bases, and 13 bases lay in between. Per the germline V gene, CDR1 is SGHAT and CDR2 is FQNNGV. The CDR3 here is CASSLVQGQLETQYF. In DNA form, the CDR3 reads TGTGCCAGCAGCTTAGTCCAGGGGCAGTTAGAGACCCAGTACTTC.

This clonotype was detected ten times or more. This chain joins TRBV2 and TRBJ2-5; a weak D match, TRBD1 (5 bases). V lost 6 bases to trimming and J lost 3 bases, with 5 bases between them. The CDR3 is 11 amino acids. CDR1 and CDR2 (germline): SNHLY, FYNNEI. CDR3 DNA: TGTGCCAGCAGACAGGAAGAGACCCAGTACTTC. Encoded protein: CASRQEETQYF.

This clonotype was recorded many times. The rearrangement joins TRBV5-4 to TRBJ2-7; D not certain. V was shortened by 4 bases and J by 3 bases, with 5 bases between the two germline ends. Germline V gene lookup returns CDR1 SGHNT and CDR2 YYREEE (reference sequence). The CDR3 is 11 residues long. DNA of the CDR3: TGTGCCAGCAGCCACGGCTACGAGCAGTACTTC. Translating it yields CASSHGYEQYF. Using reference TRBV5-4 and TRBJ2-7 for the parts outside the CDR3, the full variable domain is ETGVTQSPTHLIKTRGQQVTLRCSSQSGHNTVSWYQQALGQGPQFIFQYYREEENGRGNFPPRFSGLQFPNYSSELNVNALELDDSALYLCASSHGYEQYFGPGTRLTVT.

This clonotype has at least ten counts. The V and J genes are TRBV7-2 and TRBJ2-5, with 11 bases lining up with TRBD2. The CDR3 totals 15 residues. Germline loops: CDR1 SGHTA, CDR2 FQGNSA. V shed 4 bases and J 1 base; nucleotides not matched to a gene: 2. The CDR3 DNA is TGTGCCAGCAGCTCGGGACTAGCGGCCCAAGAGACCCAGTACTTC. Its protein is CASSSGLAAQETQYF. The full variable domain, its missing parts supplied by reference TRBV7-2 and TRBJ2-5, is GAGVSQSPSNKVTEKGKDVELRCDPISGHTALYWYRQSLGQGLEFLIYFQGNSAPDKSGLPSDRFSAERTGGSVSTLTIQRTQQEDSAVYLCASSSGLAAQETQYFGPGTRLLVL.

This clonotype was picked up many times. The genes are TRBV20-1 and TRBJ2-1; D is perhaps TRBD2 (5 bases). This CDR3 is 15 amino acids long. Germline assignment: CDR1 DFQATT and CDR2 SNEGSKA (reference sequence). The V end lost 5 bases, the J end lost 6 bases, and 20 bases lay between the germline ends. The CDR3 DNA sequence: TGCAGTGCTGCCTCTACTAGTTCGGCGTCCAATGAGCAGTTCTTC. It codes for CSAASTSSASNEQFF.

This clonotype appeared many times. The rearrangement joins TRBV5-1 to TRBJ2-2, with D perhaps matching TRBD2 (6 bases). The CDR3 has 15 amino acids. Trimming stripped 3 bases from V and 0 bases from J, with 9 bases between. In germline, CDR1 is SGHRS, CDR2 YFSETQ. The CDR3: CASSSGDSNTGELFF. The CDR3 region has the DNA TGCGCCAGCAGCTCCGGGGACTCGAACACCGGGGAGCTGTTTTTT.

A word on this clonotype: A far larger clone is one base from this, pointing to a likely read error. The chain employs TRBV5-1 and TRBJ1-4; 12 bases match TRBD2. The DNA matches TRBJ2-3 better at its end, which makes the J call doubtful. CDR1 is SGHRS and CDR2 is YFSETQ in the germline V gene. The CDR3 sequence is 18 residues long. CDR3 sequence: CASSLEGLAGGPTDAQYF. The CDR3 region has the DNA TGCGCCAGCAGCTTGGAGGGCCTAGCGGGAGGGCCTACAGATGCGCAGTATTTT.

This clonotype was seen more than once but under ten times. This may be a read error, as it is one base from a much larger clone. The rearrangement uses TRBV7-9 and TRBJ1-5; 9 bases are a match to TRBD1. With V trimmed by 7 bases and J by 8 bases, 9 bases remained unmatched. Germline CDR1 SEHNR, CDR2 FQNEAQ (reference sequence). This CDR3 spans 14 amino acids. The CDR3 sequence: CASNPLGQGKPQHF. The CDR3 DNA reads as TGTGCCAGCAACCCCTTGGGACAGGGAAAGCCCCAGCATTTT.

There are a few counts of this clonotype. One end of the junction does not line up with germline, which may come from a read error. The chain has TRBV6-2 or TRBV6-3 and TRBJ2-1; the D is unclear. Germline loops: CDR1 MNHEY, CDR2 SVGEGT. This CDR3 is built from 11 residues. This CDR3 reads CASSYGNEQTF. CDR3 in DNA: TGTGCCAGCAGTTATGGGAATGAGCAGACCTTC.

This clonotype has at least ten counts. This sequence joins TRBV5-1 and TRBJ2-7; weak D call: TRBD1 (5 bases). This CDR3 is 18 amino acids long. Germline V gene sequence: CDR1 SGHRS, CDR2 YFSETQ. Trimming pared 3 bases from V and 3 bases from J, leaving 25 bases between. The chain's CDR3 is CASSYNPTSGSSNYEQYF. CDR3 bases: TGCGCCAGCAGCTACAATCCGACGTCAGGGTCATCCAACTACGAGCAGTACTTC.

As concerns this clonotype: A much larger clone is a single base away; this may be a read error. The chain couples TRBV5-1 to TRBJ2-3; D call uncertain. Germline V gene lookup returns CDR1 SGHRS and CDR2 YFSETQ. V was clipped by 1 base and J by 2 bases, with 11 bases between them. This CDR3 has 15 amino acids. Written as DNA, the CDR3 is TGCGCCAGCAGCTTGCAGAGGTTAATCACAGATACGCAGTATTTT. This encodes CASSLQRLITDTQYF. Full variable domain (remainder filled in from reference TRBV5-1 and TRBJ2-3): KAGVTQTPRYLIKTRGQQVTLSCSPISGHRSVSWYQQTPGQGLQFLFEYFSETQRNKGNFPGRFSGRQFSNSRSEMNVSTLELGDSALYLCASSLQRLITDTQYFGPGTRLTVL.

This clonotype was counted many times. V gene TRBV14 combines with J gene TRBJ2-4; 7 bases are shared with TRBD1. This CDR3 has 16 amino acids. Germline V gene lookup returns CDR1 SGHDN and CDR2 FVKESK. Trimming removed 1 base from V and 0 bases from J; junction bases left unmatched: 3. The CDR3 is CASSQVGTVAKNIQYF. CDR3 bases: TGTGCCAGCAGCCAAGTAGGGACAGTAGCCAAAAACATTCAGTACTTC.

This clonotype was detected ten times or more. This chain links TRBV11-1 with TRBJ1-1, with D possibly TRBD1 on 6 matching bases. Trimming took 5 bases from V and 1 from J, leaving 17 bases between them. The germline V gene has CDR1 SGHAT and CDR2 FQDESV (reference sequence). This CDR3 is built from 16 residues. CDR3 protein: CASSIRWTAKNTEAFF. CDR3 DNA sequence: TGTGCCAGCAGCATTAGATGGACAGCGAAGAACACTGAAGCTTTCTTT.

This clonotype was seen ten or more times. V is TRBV7-2 and J is TRBJ2-2; D call uncertain. The V and J ends lost 5 bases and 4 bases respectively, with 11 bases between them. This CDR3 region has 14 residues. Per the germline V gene, CDR1 is SGHTA and CDR2 is FQGNSA. The CDR3 region is CASSLVGRTGELFF. Written as DNA, the CDR3 is TGTGCCAGCAGCCTCGTGGGCCGCACCGGGGAGCTGTTTTTT.

Notes on this clonotype: This may stem from a read error, because a much larger clone lies one nucleotide away. Here the CDR3 omits its conserved ending phenylalanine or tryptophan, so a read error is the likely source. V gene TRBV30 combines with J gene TRBJ1-2, with D maybe TRBD1 (5 bases). The V and J ends lost 3 bases and 3 bases respectively, with 11 bases between them. The CDR3 has 13 residues. Germline lookup yields CDR1 GTSNPN and CDR2 SVGIG (reference sequence). CDR3 amino acids: CAWRRGRDYGYTS. The CDR3 bases are TGTGCCTGGAGGAGGGGCAGAGACTATGGCTACACCTCC.

Notes on this clonotype: This sequence may be a read error, since a much larger clone differs from it by one base. The chain recombines TRBV7-2 with TRBJ2-3, with 8 bases matching TRBD1. CDR1 and CDR2 (germline): SGHTA, FQGNSA. This CDR3 has 14 residues. The trim removed 0 bases at V and 7 bases at J, leaving 3 bases unmatched. This chain's CDR3 is CASSLARGRNTQYF. CDR3 DNA sequence: TGTGCCAGCAGCTTAGCCAGGGGGCGAAATACGCAGTATTTT. Full variable domain (rest looked up from reference TRBV7-2 and TRBJ2-3): GAGVSQSPSNKVTEKGKDVELRCDPISGHTALYWYRQSLGQGLEFLIYFQGNSAPDKSGLPSDRFSAERTGGSVSTLTIQRTQQEDSAVYLCASSLARGRNTQYFGPGTRLTVL.